The T cell receptor (beta chain) under discussion was sequenced for a study of blood T cell repertoires in COVID-19. Study-level background: Some COVID-19 samples were acute and others convalescent; all came from the United States, Italy and Spain. Sources were T cells, B-cell-depleted T cells, or PBMCs; the material itself was cDNA or gDNA.

In its sample, this clone was seen once. The germline V and J ends were trimmed by 5 bases and 5 bases, with 18 bases remaining between them. The CDR3 is made up of 15 amino acids. Germline V CDR1 and CDR2: LNHDA, SQIVND (reference sequence). In the source study's methods: Amplifying reference gene primers gave estimates of nucleated cell counts. Sequencing was performed with immunoSEQ multiplex PCR; in TCRdb, only in-frame clones are kept and a portion is missing. V and J calls and clone size follow that table, whereas D and trimming were derived from the DNA. The repertoire holds approximately 150,000 clones, with about 87% as singletons.

Sequencing used peripheral blood. J is TRBJ1-1 and V is TRBV19; perhaps TRBD1 as D (5 bases). The sequence was collected from a woman aged 45-60 years with acute or convalescent COVID-19. CDR3 DNA: TGTGCCAGTAGTGTTCGGATAACAGGTTTGACTGAAGCTTTCTTT. It is translated as CASSVRITGLTEAFF.